The 19 T cell receptor beta chains below were found in one sample sequenced in a study of blood T cells in healthy people across ages. The authors ran a second PCR of 7 to 11 cycles using a sample-barcoded 5' primer and a J-beta primer mix. TCRdb independently ran MiXCR on the 5' RACE reads; one entry per CDR3 protein. The sample has about 800,000 distinct CDR3 sequences, 20% to 25% seen once. The same data also went into a second study, on T cells of mothers and their children.

The sequencing input was blood. The receptors derive from a boy aged 10-17 years in good health.

This clonotype was detected many times. This sequence joins TRBV7-2 and TRBJ2-5, with a possible D match to TRBD1 (5 bases). The DNA matches TRBJ2-1 better at its end, which makes the J call doubtful. Germline V lookup: CDR1 SGHTA, CDR2 FQGNSA. This CDR3 contains 16 residues. The CDR3 here is CASSLRQGLVDNEQFF. The CDR3 DNA follows: TGTGCCAGCAGCCTTCGCCAGGGATTGGTCGACAATGAGCAGTTCTTC.

The sample holds a few counts of this clonotype. The chain uses TRBV27 and TRBJ1-1, with a tentative D call TRBD1 (5 bases). V lost 4 bases to trimming and J lost 7 bases, with 16 bases between them. This CDR3 has 14 residues. Germline V gene lookup returns CDR1 MNHEY and CDR2 SMNVEV (reference sequence). CDR3 amino acids: CASSWDGTEYEAFF. The CDR3 bases are TGTGCCAGCAGTTGGGATGGGACCGAGTATGAAGCTTTCTTT.

The V call is TRBV3-1, the J call TRBJ2-1; D is unclear. CDR1 and CDR2 from the germline V gene are LGHDT and YNNKEL (reference sequence). The CDR3 is 12 residues long. Trimming took off 4 bases at V and 13 bases at J, with 14 bases between the two ends. The CDR3 DNA follows: TGTGCCAGCAGCCGATCTAATTTAAATCAGTTCTTC. It translates to CASSRSNLNQFF.

This clonotype was seen a few times. V and J are TRBV20-1 and TRBJ2-7; 11 nucleotides match TRBD1. This CDR3 contains 15 residues. V lost 5 bases and J lost 3; bases outside the gene matches: 9. Germline CDR1 and CDR2: DFQATT and SNEGSKA (reference sequence). The CDR3 is CSAPQGGQGDYEQYF. The CDR3 region has the DNA TGCAGTGCTCCTCAGGGGGGACAGGGGGACTACGAGCAGTACTTC.

This clonotype turned up a few times. V and J are TRBV21-1 and TRBJ1-5; TRBD1, as called in the table, went unchecked against the DNA. TRBV21-1 is recorded as a pseudogene. CDR3 size: 16 residues. The CDR3 DNA follows: TGTGCCATCACACTACCAGTGGGCAGAAGAAATCAGCCCCAGCATTTT. This gives the protein CAITLPVGRRNQPQHF.

This clonotype has only a few counts. The V and J genes are TRBV20-1 and TRBJ2-2; 8 bases fit TRBD2. J gave up 3 bases and V 1 base, and 7 bases lay outside the gene matches. The germline V gene encodes CDR1 DFQATT and CDR2 SNEGSKA (reference sequence). The CDR3 is made up of 16 amino acids. The DNA of the CDR3 is TGCAGTGCTAGAGTTTGGGGAGCGGGAGACACCGGGGAGCTGTTTTTT. Residues: CSARVWGAGDTGELFF.

The V call is TRBV6-5, the J call TRBJ2-3; the D is unclear. The CDR3 loop spans 13 amino acids. CDR1 is MNHEY and CDR2 is SVGAGI in the germline V gene. Trimming took off 0 bases at V and 4 bases at J, with 5 bases between the two ends. The CDR3 spells CASSYSNADTQYF. CDR3 coding DNA: TGTGCCAGCAGTTACTCAAACGCAGATACGCAGTATTTT.

The chain is built from TRBV20-1 and TRBJ2-7; 8 bases fit TRBD1. Germline V gene sequence: CDR1 DFQATT, CDR2 SNEGSKA (reference sequence). The CDR3 extends over 15 amino acids. J lost 0 bases, V lost 5 bases, and 9 bases had no gene match. The CDR3 loop is CSAALPGQASYEQYF. CDR3 DNA sequence: TGCAGTGCTGCGCTACCGGGACAGGCCTCCTACGAGCAGTACTTC.

The rearrangement links TRBV5-1 to TRBJ2-7; D is unresolved. The germline CDR1 and CDR2 sequences are SGHRS and YFSETQ. This CDR3 spans 14 amino acids. The V end was cut by 0 bases, the J end by 0 bases, with 7 bases between. CDR3: CASSLGSNSYEQYF. The CDR3 region has the DNA TGCGCCAGCAGCTTGGGTTCCAACTCCTACGAGCAGTACTTC.

This clonotype was observed a few times. The chain couples TRBV29-1 to TRBJ2-5, with 7 positions matching TRBD1. V shed 6 bases, J shed 2 bases, and the junction held 6 bases outside the gene matches. The CDR3 is 13 residues long. Germline assignment: CDR1 SQVTM and CDR2 ANQGSEA. The CDR3, as DNA: TGCAGCGTCACTAGGGGACAGCAAGAGACCCAGTACTTC. Translated, it gives CSVTRGQQETQYF.

The J gene is TRBJ2-7, the V gene TRBV7-6; 7 nucleotides agree with TRBD2. Unmatched junction bases numbered 12, after V lost 5 bases and J lost 5 bases. Germline CDR1 and CDR2: SGHVS and FNYEAQ. The CDR3 is 15 amino acids. In nucleotides, the CDR3 is TGTGCCAGCAGCCCTTTGGGGGGGGGGAATCACGAGCAGTACTTC. It specifies CASSPLGGGNHEQYF.

The table lists this clonotype with a few counts. The chain employs TRBV6-2 or TRBV6-3 and TRBJ2-5; D is perhaps TRBD1 (5 bases). V lost 8 bases and J 11 bases, leaving 15 bases between the germline ends. The germline CDR1 and CDR2 sequences are MNHEY and SVGEGT. The CDR3 has 11 residues. CDR3 bases: TGTGCCAGCTCGCCCGACAGTACTCAGTACTTC. This sequence encodes CASSPDSTQYF.

The table lists this clonotype with a few counts. The chain couples TRBV20-1 to TRBJ1-5; possibly TRBD1 for D (6 bases). The CDR3 is 16 amino acids. The germline V gene has CDR1 DFQATT and CDR2 SNEGSKA (reference sequence). The V and J ends lost 5 bases and 7 bases respectively, with 24 bases between them. Written as DNA, the CDR3 is TGCAGTGCTCCAGAAAGCGGGGGGCGCCTTGACCAGCCCCAGCATTTT. Translated: CSAPESGGRLDQPQHF.

This chain connects TRBV20-1 to TRBJ2-3, with TRBD2 matching over 7 bases. V trimming: 0 bases; J trimming: 0 bases; junction bases outside the gene matches: 6. This CDR3 comprises 16 residues. The V gene's germline CDR1 is DFQATT and CDR2 SNEGSKA (reference sequence). This chain's CDR3 is CSAREGSGRSTDTQYF. DNA for the CDR3: TGCAGTGCTAGAGAGGGTAGCGGGCGTAGCACAGATACGCAGTATTTT.

This clonotype turned up a few times. The chain carries TRBV4-3 and TRBJ2-1; TRBD1 or TRBD2 may be the D gene (5 bases each). The CDR3 is 15 residues long. Germline CDR1 and CDR2: LGHNA and YSLEER. V was clipped by 0 bases and J by 13 bases, with 19 bases between them. Written as DNA, the CDR3 is TGCGCCAGCAGCCAAGAGGCGGGTGGGGGACGCAGACAGTTCTTC. Residues: CASSQEAGGGRRQFF.

The chain combines TRBV4-3 with TRBJ2-3; D not resolved. Germline V gene data show CDR1 as LGHNA and CDR2 as YSLEER. The CDR3 loop spans 13 amino acids. V lost 1 base and J lost 3, with 5 bases in between. CDR3 sequence reads: CASSQGQTDTQYF. CDR3 in DNA: TGCGCCAGCAGCCAAGGGCAGACAGATACGCAGTATTTT.

The genes are TRBV6-2 or TRBV6-3 and TRBJ2-3, with 8 bases matching TRBD2. Per germline, CDR1 MNHEY and CDR2 SVGEGT. There are 17 residues in the CDR3. The V gene end was trimmed by 3 bases and the J gene end by 6 bases; junction bases not matched to a gene: 14. The CDR3 loop is CASSYLSGGPTKDTQYF. CDR3 nucleotides: TGTGCCAGCAGTTATCTAAGCGGGGGCCCGACGAAGGATACGCAGTATTTT.

V is TRBV18 and J is TRBJ2-5, with D uncertain. This CDR3 is 11 amino acids long. Germline V gene data show CDR1 as KGHSH and CDR2 as LQKENI. V lost 2 bases and J 7 bases, leaving 5 bases between the germline ends. CDR3: CASSPSATQYF. The CDR3 DNA follows: TGTGCCAGCTCACCAAGTGCGACCCAGTACTTC.

This rearrangement joins TRBV29-1 to TRBJ2-2; D is undetermined. This CDR3 spans 12 amino acids. V was trimmed by 7 bases and J by 1 base, leaving 7 bases between them. Germline V lookup: CDR1 SQVTM, CDR2 ANQGSEA. The CDR3 DNA follows: TGCAGCGGTAGGGAGAACACCGGGGAGCTGTTTTTT. It codes for CSGRENTGELFF.